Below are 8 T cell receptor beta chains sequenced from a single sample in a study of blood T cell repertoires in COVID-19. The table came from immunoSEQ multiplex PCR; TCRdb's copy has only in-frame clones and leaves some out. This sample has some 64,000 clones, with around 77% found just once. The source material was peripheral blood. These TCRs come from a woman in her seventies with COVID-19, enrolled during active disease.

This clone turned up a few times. This CDR3 is CASSQDAPGLAGGRDTQYF. CDR3 nucleotides: TGTGCCAGCAGCCAAGACGCTCCCGGACTAGCGGGGGGCCGGGATACGCAGTATTTT. The chain employs TRBV4-2 and TRBJ2-3; TRBD2 matches at 14 bases. The V segment lost 0 bases and the J segment 6 bases; nucleotides outside the gene matches: 11. The CDR3 sequence is 19 residues long. Germline CDR1 is LGHNA and CDR2 is YNFKEQ.

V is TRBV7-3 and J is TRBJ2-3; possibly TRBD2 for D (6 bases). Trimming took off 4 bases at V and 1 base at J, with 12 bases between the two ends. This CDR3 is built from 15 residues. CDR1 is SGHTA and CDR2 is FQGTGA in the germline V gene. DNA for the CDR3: TGTGCCAGCAGCTCCGGCGGGGCCCGCACAGATACGCAGTATTTT. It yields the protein CASSSGGARTDTQYF.

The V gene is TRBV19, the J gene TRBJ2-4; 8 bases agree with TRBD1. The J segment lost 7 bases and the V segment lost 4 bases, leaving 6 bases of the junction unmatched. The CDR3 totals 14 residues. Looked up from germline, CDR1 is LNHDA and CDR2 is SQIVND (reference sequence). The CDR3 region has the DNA TGTGCCAGTAGTAGCAGGGGGCGCGGGAACATTCAGTACTTC. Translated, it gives CASSSRGRGNIQYF.

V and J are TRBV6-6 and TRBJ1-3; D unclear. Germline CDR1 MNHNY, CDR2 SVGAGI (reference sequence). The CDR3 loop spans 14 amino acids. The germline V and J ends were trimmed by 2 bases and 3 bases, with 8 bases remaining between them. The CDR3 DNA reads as TGTGCCAGCAGTTACGAGACAAGTGGAAACACCATATATTTT. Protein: CASSYETSGNTIYF.

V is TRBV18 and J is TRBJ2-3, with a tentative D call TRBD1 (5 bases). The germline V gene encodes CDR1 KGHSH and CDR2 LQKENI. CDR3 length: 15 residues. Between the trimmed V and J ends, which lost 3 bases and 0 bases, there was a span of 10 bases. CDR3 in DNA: TGTGCCAGCTCACCGTCGACAGCTAGCACAGATACGCAGTATTTT. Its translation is CASSPSTASTDTQYF.

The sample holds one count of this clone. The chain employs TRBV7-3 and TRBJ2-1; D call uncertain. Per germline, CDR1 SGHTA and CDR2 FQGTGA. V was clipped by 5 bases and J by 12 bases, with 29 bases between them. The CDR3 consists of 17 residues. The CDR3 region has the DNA TGTGCCAGCAGCCGAGGTCCAGTCGGCACCCCTCCCAGTGGGCAGTTCTTC. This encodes CASSRGPVGTPPSGQFF.

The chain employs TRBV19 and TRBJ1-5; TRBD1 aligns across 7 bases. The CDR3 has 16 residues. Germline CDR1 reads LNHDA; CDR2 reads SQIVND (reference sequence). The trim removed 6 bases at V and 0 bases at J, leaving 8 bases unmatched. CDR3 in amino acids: CASSQGQPYSNQPQHF. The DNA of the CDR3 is TGTGCCAGTAGCCAGGGACAGCCATATAGCAATCAGCCCCAGCATTTT.

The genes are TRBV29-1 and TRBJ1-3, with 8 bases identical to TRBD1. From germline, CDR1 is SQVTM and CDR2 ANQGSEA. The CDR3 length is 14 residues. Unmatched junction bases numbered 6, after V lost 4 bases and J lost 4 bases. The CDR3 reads CSVGTGTEGNTIYF. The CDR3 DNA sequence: TGCAGCGTTGGGACAGGGACAGAAGGAAACACCATATATTTT.